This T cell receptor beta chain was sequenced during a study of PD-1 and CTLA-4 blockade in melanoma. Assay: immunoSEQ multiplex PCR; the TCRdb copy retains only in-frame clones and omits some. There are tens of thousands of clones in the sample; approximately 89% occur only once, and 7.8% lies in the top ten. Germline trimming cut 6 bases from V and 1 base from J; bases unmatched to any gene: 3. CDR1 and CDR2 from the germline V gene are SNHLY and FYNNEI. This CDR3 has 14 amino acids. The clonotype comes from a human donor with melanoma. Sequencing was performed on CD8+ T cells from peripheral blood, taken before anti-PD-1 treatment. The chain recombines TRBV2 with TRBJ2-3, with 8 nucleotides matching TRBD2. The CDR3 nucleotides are TGTGCCAGCAGAGCGGGGGACGGCACAGATACGCAGTATTTT. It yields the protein CASRAGDGTDTQYF.